Included here is one TCR beta chain sequence, with context. Treatment meaning: roughly 18 received Ad26.COV2.S at low or high dose, single or two shots; 5 received placebo; per-sample allocation not given. At day 63 after the first vaccine or placebo injection, samples were drawn. The data derive from a study of Ad26.COV2.S vaccination and SARS-CoV-2 variants. Study-wide context: By the intramuscular route, Ad26.COV2.S was given once, or twice 56 days apart.

The CDR3 totals 17 residues. V was pared by 6 bases and J by 7 bases, with 13 bases of the junction left unmatched. CDR1 and CDR2 (germline): SGHNT, YENEEA. The protocol was immunoSEQ multiplex PCR, while the TCRdb copy is restricted to in-frame clones and leaves out a portion. The data show 360,000 or so clones, over 75% seen once. The material was peripheral blood, obtained in a trial of Ad26.COV2.S vaccine versus placebo. The rearrangement links TRBV11-3 to TRBJ2-2, with 11 bases that match TRBD1. The sequence was collected from a person between 18 and 65 years old who received the Ad26.COV2.S COVID-19 vaccine or a placebo. The chain's CDR3 is CASSLTGTGGFNGELFF. The CDR3 DNA reads TGTGCCAGCAGTTTGACCGGGACAGGGGGTTTTAACGGGGAGCTGTTTTTT.